This paragraph covers one T cell receptor (beta chain) sequence. Its antigen remains unknown. The CDR3 is 15 residues long. V was shortened by 5 bases and J by 0 bases, with 11 bases between the two germline ends. The germline V gene encodes CDR1 SGHTA and CDR2 FQGTGA. This sample was taken from a study of cytomegalovirus exposure and HLA in healthy donors. In the study overall: Unique TCR beta sequences numbering some 120 million came from around 180 million T cells in an earlier analysis.

General study results and limits: For most TCR beta V segments, an earlier analysis put the productive rate at about 87% or about 30% of the time.

Use of 60 Vbeta and 13 Jbeta primers characterized the PCR. Assay used: immunoSEQ multiplex PCR; TCRdb lists only in-frame clones, some missing. Of approximately 170,000 clones in the sample, 68% were seen once. The clonotype originates from a woman aged 18-29 years in good health and CMV-seropositive. Sequencing was performed on PBMCs. The J gene is TRBJ2-1, the V gene TRBV7-3, with TRBD1 as a possible D gene (6 bases). The CDR3 sequence: CASSRTDGSYNEQFF. The CDR3 nucleotides read TGTGCCAGCAGCCGGACAGACGGCTCCTACAATGAGCAGTTCTTC.